Presented here are 20 T cell receptor beta chains from one specimen sequenced in a study of blood T cell repertoires in COVID-19. The protocol was immunoSEQ multiplex PCR, while the TCRdb copy is restricted to in-frame clones and leaves out a portion. The sample records 200,000 to 250,000 clones, roughly 80% being singletons. What was sequenced was peripheral blood. These receptors were collected from a human donor in a cohort sampled during active COVID-19.

This clone came up a few times. The rearrangement links TRBV6-6 to TRBJ1-3; D might be TRBD1 (6 bases). V was clipped by 6 bases and J by 1 base, with 16 bases between them. The CDR3 runs to 16 residues. Germline CDR1 and CDR2: MNHNY and SVGAGI (reference sequence). CDR3 amino acids: CASSRNAGASGNTIYF. As DNA, the CDR3 is TGTGCCAGCAGCCGGAACGCAGGGGCTTCTGGAAACACCATATATTTT.

The chain carries TRBV11-2 and TRBJ1-4; possible D gene TRBD1, 6 bases. Germline CDR1 is SGHAT and CDR2 is FQNNGV. The CDR3 is 15 residues long. With 4 bases removed from V and 8 bases from J, the gap between germline ends came to 17 bases. CDR3 amino acids: CASSSNRARGEKLFF. The CDR3 nucleotides are TGTGCCAGCAGCTCGAACAGGGCGAGAGGGGAAAAACTGTTTTTT.

The V gene is TRBV7-6, the J gene TRBJ2-2, with TRBD2 matching over 11 bases. Germline CDR1 reads SGHVS; CDR2 reads FNYEAQ. The CDR3 consists of 16 residues. Trimming cost V 1 base and J 4 bases; bases outside gene matches: 2. CDR3 loop: CASSLGLAGFTGELFF. The DNA of the CDR3 is TGTGCCAGCAGCTTAGGACTAGCGGGATTCACCGGGGAGCTGTTTTTT.

The J gene is TRBJ1-4, the V gene TRBV29-1; 7 bases are shared with TRBD1. The CDR3 is made up of 17 amino acids. The V segment lost 7 bases and the J segment 4 bases; nucleotides outside the gene matches: 18. CDR1 is SQVTM and CDR2 is ANQGSEA in the germline V gene. The DNA for the CDR3 is TGCAGCGGCCAAACCGGGACAGTCGGGAGAAATAATGAAAAACTGTTTTTT. It is translated as CSGQTGTVGRNNEKLFF.

This chain connects TRBV7-2 to TRBJ2-1, with 7 bases matching TRBD1. Germline V gives CDR1 SGHTA, CDR2 FQGNSA. Unmatched junction bases numbered 7, after V lost 2 bases and J lost 3 bases. CDR3 length: 16 amino acids. For the CDR3, the DNA is TGTGCCAGCAGCTTATGGGACAGTGCTCTCTACAATGAGCAGTTCTTC. Translation: CASSLWDSALYNEQFF.

This rearrangement joins TRBV18 to TRBJ2-7; 8 positions match TRBD1. Trimming removed 5 bases from V and 5 bases from J; junction bases left unmatched: 5. In germline, CDR1 is KGHSH, CDR2 LQKENI. This CDR3 has 13 residues. CDR3 residues: CASSSGQADEQYF. The CDR3 coding sequence is TGTGCCAGCTCATCGGGACAGGCTGACGAGCAGTACTTC.

This clone appeared a single time. The sample holds other DNA sequences that translate to the same CDR3. The chain carries TRBV24-1 and TRBJ2-3, with 9 bases matching TRBD2. The V gene end was trimmed by 7 bases and the J gene end by 0 bases; junction bases not matched to a gene: 1. The germline gives CDR1 KGHDR, CDR2 SFDVKD. The CDR3 has 14 amino acids. In DNA form, the CDR3 reads TGTGCCACCAGGACTAGCGGTAGCACAGATACGCAGTATTTT. This gives the protein CATRTSGSTDTQYF.

This clone was counted ten times or more. The genes are TRBV6-1 and TRBJ2-7, with TRBD2 matching 9 bases. J gave up 5 bases and V 1 base, and 12 bases lay outside the gene matches. CDR1 and CDR2 from the germline V gene are MNHNS and SASEGT. CDR3 length: 17 residues. CDR3 residues: CASSEVLAGGPGNEQYF. CDR3 coding DNA: TGTGCCAGCAGTGAAGTTTTGGCGGGAGGGCCTGGGAACGAGCAGTACTTC.

The J gene is TRBJ2-2, the V gene TRBV25-1; D is ambiguous. Trimming removed 4 bases from V and 4 bases from J, with 10 bases in between. In germline, CDR1 is MGHDK, CDR2 SYGVNS. This CDR3 region has 14 residues. CDR3 nucleotides: TGTGCCAGCAGTGCCTTAGCCGCCACCGGGGAGCTGTTTTTT. Translated: CASSALAATGELFF.

The chain links TRBV19 to TRBJ2-5, with D possibly being TRBD2 (6 bases). Germline assignment: CDR1 LNHDA and CDR2 SQIVND (reference sequence). Trimming pared 4 bases from V and 4 bases from J, leaving 16 bases between. The CDR3 is 15 residues long. In nucleotides, the CDR3 is TGTGCCAGTAGTAACCGTCCGACTAGTTCAGAGACCCAGTACTTC. It codes for CASSNRPTSSETQYF.

The gene calls are TRBV30 and TRBJ2-7; 10 bases match TRBD1. From germline, CDR1 is GTSNPN and CDR2 SVGIG (reference sequence). The CDR3 is made up of 14 amino acids. J gave up 5 bases and V 3 bases, and 7 bases lay outside the gene matches. The CDR3 loop reads CAWSRDRGGNEQYF. The CDR3 coding sequence is TGTGCCTGGAGCCGGGACAGGGGCGGAAACGAGCAGTACTTC.

This rearrangement joins TRBV28 to TRBJ1-1; 7 nucleotides match TRBD1. Trimming removed 3 bases from V and 6 bases from J; junction bases left unmatched: 4. Germline V lookup: CDR1 MDHEN, CDR2 SYDVKM. CDR3 size: 13 residues. CDR3 amino acids: CASSLEGASEAFF. The CDR3, as DNA: TGTGCCAGCAGTTTGGAGGGGGCCTCTGAAGCTTTCTTT.

This clone showed up just a few times. In DNA, the CDR3 is TGTGCCAGCAGCTTAGAGAACAGGCGGTATGGCTACACCTTC. Protein product: CASSLENRRYGYTF. The chain carries TRBV11-3 and TRBJ1-2; D might be TRBD1 (5 bases). Germline V gives CDR1 SGHNT, CDR2 YENEEA. The CDR3 covers 14 residues. The V gene lost 0 bases and the J gene lost 5 bases, with 10 bases spanning the gap.

This sequence joins TRBV27 and TRBJ1-4; 10 bases align to TRBD1. The trim removed 6 bases at V and 4 bases at J, leaving 8 bases unmatched. CDR1 is MNHEY and CDR2 is SMNVEV in the germline V gene (reference sequence). The CDR3 has 16 residues. The CDR3 nucleotides are TGTGCCAGCAGGCTAGGACAGGGGGTGAATAATGAAAAACTGTTTTTT. Amino acid sequence: CASRLGQGVNNEKLFF.

The chain uses TRBV19 and TRBJ1-5; 8 bases line up with TRBD1. CDR3 length: 16 residues. Trimming cost V 3 bases and J 5 bases; bases outside gene matches: 9. Looked up from germline, CDR1 is LNHDA and CDR2 is SQIVND (reference sequence). The CDR3 is CASSMGVDRVDQPQHF. The DNA of the CDR3 is TGTGCCAGTAGTATGGGGGTGGACAGGGTTGATCAGCCCCAGCATTTT. The complete variable domain, with remaining parts taken from reference TRBV19 and TRBJ1-5, reads DGGITQSPKYLFRKEGQNVTLSCEQNLNHDAMYWYRQDPGQGLRLIYYSQIVNDFQKGDIAEGYSVSREKKESFPLTVTSAQKNPTAFYLCASSMGVDRVDQPQHFGDGTRLSIL.

V is TRBV5-5 and J is TRBJ1-6, with D unclear. CDR3 length: 13 residues. From germline, CDR1 is SGHKS and CDR2 YYEKEE (reference sequence). V lost 0 bases, J lost 8 bases, and 6 bases lay in between. The CDR3 sequence is CASSLARYSPLHF. The CDR3 region has the DNA TGTGCCAGCAGCTTGGCGCGGTATTCACCCCTCCACTTT.

This chain joins TRBV14 and TRBJ1-1; 8 bases match TRBD1. Germline-derived CDR1 and CDR2 are SGHDN and FVKESK. V trimming: 5 bases; J trimming: 7 bases; junction bases outside the gene matches: 9. The CDR3 contains 14 residues. DNA of the CDR3: TGTGCCAGCAGCACCATTCGACAGGGGATTGAAGCTTTCTTT. Protein product: CASSTIRQGIEAFF.

The chain's CDR3 is CATSRSRGLGNEQFF. CDR3 sequence (DNA): TGTGCCACCAGCAGAAGTAGGGGGCTCGGCAATGAGCAGTTCTTC. This rearrangement joins TRBV15 to TRBJ2-1; 7 bases line up with TRBD1. V lost 2 bases, J lost 6 bases, and 7 bases stayed unmatched. The CDR3 extends over 15 amino acids. CDR1 LNHNV and CDR2 YYDKDF come from the germline V gene (reference sequence).

V gene TRBV28 combines with J gene TRBJ1-5, with TRBD1 matching over 9 bases. Losses at the gene ends were 3 bases for V and 1 base for J; bases not matched to a gene: 7. The germline V gene has CDR1 MDHEN and CDR2 SYDVKM. The CDR3 spans 17 residues. CDR3: CASSLRTGGISNQPQHF. In nucleotides, the CDR3 is TGTGCCAGCAGTTTGAGAACAGGGGGCATAAGCAATCAGCCCCAGCATTTT.

The CDR3 DNA follows: TGCGCCAGCAGTATGGGCGGGACAGCATACAATGAGCAGTTCTTC. As protein: CASSMGGTAYNEQFF. This sequence joins TRBV5-1 and TRBJ2-1, with a tentative D call TRBD1 (7 bases). Germline-derived CDR1 and CDR2 are SGHRS and YFSETQ. CDR3 length equals 15 residues. The V gene lost 5 bases and the J gene lost 4 bases, with 16 bases spanning the gap.